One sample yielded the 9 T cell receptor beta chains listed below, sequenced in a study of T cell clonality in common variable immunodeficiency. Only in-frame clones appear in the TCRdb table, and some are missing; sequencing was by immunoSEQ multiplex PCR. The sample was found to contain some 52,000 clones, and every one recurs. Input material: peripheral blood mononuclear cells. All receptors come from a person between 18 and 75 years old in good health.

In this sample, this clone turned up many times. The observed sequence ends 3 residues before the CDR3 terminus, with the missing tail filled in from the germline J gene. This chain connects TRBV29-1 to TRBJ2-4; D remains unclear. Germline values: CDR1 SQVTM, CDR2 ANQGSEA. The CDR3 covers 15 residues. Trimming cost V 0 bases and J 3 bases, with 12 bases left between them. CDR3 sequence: CSVEDLQFGKNIQYF. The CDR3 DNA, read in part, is TGCAGCGTTGAAGATCTACAGTTTGGCAAAAACATT.

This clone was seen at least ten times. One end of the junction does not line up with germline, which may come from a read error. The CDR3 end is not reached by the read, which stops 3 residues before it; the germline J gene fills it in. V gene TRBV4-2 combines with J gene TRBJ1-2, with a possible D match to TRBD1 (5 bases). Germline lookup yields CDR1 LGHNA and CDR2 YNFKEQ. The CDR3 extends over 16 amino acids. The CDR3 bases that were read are TGCGCCAGCAGCCAAGACCCAGGGTCAGCTAACTATGGC. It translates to CASSQDPGSANYG. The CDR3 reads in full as CASSQDPGSANYGYTF.

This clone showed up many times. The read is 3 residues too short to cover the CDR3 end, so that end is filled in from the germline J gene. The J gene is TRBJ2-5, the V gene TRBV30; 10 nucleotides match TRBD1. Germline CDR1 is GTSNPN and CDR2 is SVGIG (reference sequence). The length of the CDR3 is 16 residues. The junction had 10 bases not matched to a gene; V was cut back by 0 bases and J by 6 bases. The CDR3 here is CAWSVLSDRGLQTQYF. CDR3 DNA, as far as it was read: TGTGCCTGGAGTGTACTTAGTGACAGGGGGCTTCAGACC.

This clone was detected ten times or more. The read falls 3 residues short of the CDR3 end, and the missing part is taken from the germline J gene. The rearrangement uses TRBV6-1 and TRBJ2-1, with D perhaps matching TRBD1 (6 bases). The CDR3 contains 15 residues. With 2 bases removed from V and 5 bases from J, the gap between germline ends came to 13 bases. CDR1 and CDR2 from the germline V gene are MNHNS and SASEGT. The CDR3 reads CASSELNRANNEQFF. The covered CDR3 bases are TGTGCCAGCAGTGAACTAAACAGGGCCAACAATGAG.

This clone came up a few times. The CDR3 DNA, read in part, is TGTGCCAGCAGCTTCGGTAGCAATCAGCCC. It is translated as CASSFGSNQP. The CDR3 in its entirety is CASSFGSNQPQHF. This chain uses TRBV7-9 with TRBJ1-5; no clear D. The read ends 3 residues before the CDR3 terminus; that terminus is restored from the germline J gene. Germline CDR1 SEHNR, CDR2 FQNEAQ (reference sequence). The V end was cut by 3 bases, the J end by 0 bases, with 3 bases between. This CDR3 spans 13 amino acids.

Incomplete CDR3 DNA: TGCGCCAGCAGCGTCCAGGGGGAGGACACTGAA. Translation gives CASSVQGEDTE. The whole CDR3 protein is CASSVQGEDTEAFF. The rearrangement uses TRBV5-1 and TRBJ1-1, with TRBD1 identical over 7 bases. The read ends 3 residues before the CDR3 terminus; that terminus is restored from the germline J gene. Trimming at V came to 4 bases and at J to 3 bases, leaving 6 bases not matched to a gene. Germline V lookup: CDR1 SGHRS, CDR2 YFSETQ. This CDR3 spans 14 amino acids. Using reference TRBV5-1 and TRBJ1-1 for the parts outside the CDR3, the full variable domain is KAGVTQTPRYLIKTRGQQVTLSCSPISGHRSVSWYQQTPGQGLQFLFEYFSETQRNKGNFPGRFSGRQFSNSRSEMNVSTLELGDSALYLCASSVQGEDTEAFFGQGTRLTVV.

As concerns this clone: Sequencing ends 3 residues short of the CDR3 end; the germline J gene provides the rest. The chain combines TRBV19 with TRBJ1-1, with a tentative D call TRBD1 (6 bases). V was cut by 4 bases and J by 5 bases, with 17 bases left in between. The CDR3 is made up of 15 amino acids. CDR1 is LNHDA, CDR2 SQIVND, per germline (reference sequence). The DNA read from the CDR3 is TGTGCCAGTAGTAAGGGGGAAGGGGGATCGACTGAA. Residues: CASSKGEGGSTE. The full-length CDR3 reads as CASSKGEGGSTEAFF.

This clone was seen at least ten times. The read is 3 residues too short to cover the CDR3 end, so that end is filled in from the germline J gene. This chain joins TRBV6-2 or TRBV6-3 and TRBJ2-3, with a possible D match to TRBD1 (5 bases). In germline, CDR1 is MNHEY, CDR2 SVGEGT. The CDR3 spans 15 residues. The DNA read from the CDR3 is TGTGCCAGCAGTTACGAATCAGGGATGCAAGAGACG. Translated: CASSYESGMQET. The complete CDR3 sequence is CASSYESGMQETQYF.

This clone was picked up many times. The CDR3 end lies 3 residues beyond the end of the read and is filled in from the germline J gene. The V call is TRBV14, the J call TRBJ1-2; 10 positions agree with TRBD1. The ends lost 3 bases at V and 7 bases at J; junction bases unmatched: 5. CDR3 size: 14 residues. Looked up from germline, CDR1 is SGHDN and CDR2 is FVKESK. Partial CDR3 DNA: TGTGCCAGCAGCCACCGGGGACAGGGGTTTGGC. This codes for CASSHRGQGFG. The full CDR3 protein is CASSHRGQGFGYTF.